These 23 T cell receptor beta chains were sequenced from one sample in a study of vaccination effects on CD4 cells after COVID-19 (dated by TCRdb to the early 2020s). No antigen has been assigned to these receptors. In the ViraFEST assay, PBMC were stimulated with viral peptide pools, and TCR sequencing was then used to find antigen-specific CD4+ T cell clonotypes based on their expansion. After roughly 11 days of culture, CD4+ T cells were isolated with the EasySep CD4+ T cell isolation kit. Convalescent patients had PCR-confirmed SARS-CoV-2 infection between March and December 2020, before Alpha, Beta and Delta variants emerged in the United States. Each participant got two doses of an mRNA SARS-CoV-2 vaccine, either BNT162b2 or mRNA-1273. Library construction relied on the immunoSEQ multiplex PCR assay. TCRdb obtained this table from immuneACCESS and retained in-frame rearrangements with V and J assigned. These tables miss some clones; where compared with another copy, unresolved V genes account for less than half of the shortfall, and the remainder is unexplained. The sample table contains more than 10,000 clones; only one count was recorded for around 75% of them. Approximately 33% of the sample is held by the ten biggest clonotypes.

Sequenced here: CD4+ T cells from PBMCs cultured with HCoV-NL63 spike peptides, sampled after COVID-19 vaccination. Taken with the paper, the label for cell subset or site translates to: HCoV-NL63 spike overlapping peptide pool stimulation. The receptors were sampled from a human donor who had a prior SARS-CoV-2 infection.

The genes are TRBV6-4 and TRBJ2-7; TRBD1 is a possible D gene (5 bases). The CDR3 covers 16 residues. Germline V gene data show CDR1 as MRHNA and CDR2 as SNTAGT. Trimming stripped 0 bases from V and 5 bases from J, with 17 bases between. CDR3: CASSDSNVSGSHEQYF. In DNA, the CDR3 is TGTGCCAGCAGTGACTCGAATGTCTCAGGGTCCCACGAGCAGTACTTC.

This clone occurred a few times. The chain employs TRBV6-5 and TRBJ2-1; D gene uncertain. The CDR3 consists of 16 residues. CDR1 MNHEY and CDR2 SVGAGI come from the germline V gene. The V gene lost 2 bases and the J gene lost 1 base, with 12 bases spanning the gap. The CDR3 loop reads CASSYGRIPSYNEQFF. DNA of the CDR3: TGTGCCAGCAGTTACGGGCGGATACCTTCCTACAATGAGCAGTTCTTC.

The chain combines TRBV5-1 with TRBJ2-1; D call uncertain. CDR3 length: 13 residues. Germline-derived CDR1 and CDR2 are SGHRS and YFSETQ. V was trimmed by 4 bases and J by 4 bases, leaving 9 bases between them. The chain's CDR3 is CASSQRAYNEQFF. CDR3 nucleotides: TGCGCCAGCAGCCAAAGGGCATACAATGAGCAGTTCTTC.

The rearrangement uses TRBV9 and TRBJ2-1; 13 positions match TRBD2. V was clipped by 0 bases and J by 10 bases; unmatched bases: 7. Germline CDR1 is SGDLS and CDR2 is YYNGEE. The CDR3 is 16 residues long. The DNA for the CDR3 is TGTGCCAGCAGCGTAGAACTAGCGGGAGGGGGTCGCGAGCAGTTCTTC. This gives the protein CASSVELAGGGREQFF. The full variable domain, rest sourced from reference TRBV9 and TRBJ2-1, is DSGVTQTPKHLITATGQRVTLRCSPRSGDLSVYWYQQSLDQGLQFLIQYYNGEERAKGNILERFSAQQFPDLHSELNLSSLELGDSALYFCASSVELAGGGREQFFGPGTRLTVL.

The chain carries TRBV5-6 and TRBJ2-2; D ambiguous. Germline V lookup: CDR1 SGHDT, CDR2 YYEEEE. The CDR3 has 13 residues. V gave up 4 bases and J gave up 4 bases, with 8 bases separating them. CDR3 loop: CASSRDPTGELFF. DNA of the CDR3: TGTGCCAGCAGCCGCGATCCCACCGGGGAGCTGTTTTTT.

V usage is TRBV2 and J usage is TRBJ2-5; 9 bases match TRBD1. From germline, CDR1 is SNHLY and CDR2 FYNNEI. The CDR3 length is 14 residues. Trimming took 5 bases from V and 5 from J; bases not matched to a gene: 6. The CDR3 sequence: CASSQQGAGETQYF. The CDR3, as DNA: TGTGCCAGCAGTCAACAGGGGGCTGGGGAGACCCAGTACTTC.

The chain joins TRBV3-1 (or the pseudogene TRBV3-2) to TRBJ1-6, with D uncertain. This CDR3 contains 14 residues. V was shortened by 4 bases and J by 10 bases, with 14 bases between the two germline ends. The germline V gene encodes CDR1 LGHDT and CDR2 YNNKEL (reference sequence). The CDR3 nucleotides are TGTGCCAGCAGCCCAAGCCGGGTGAAGTCACCCCTCCACTTT. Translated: CASSPSRVKSPLHF.

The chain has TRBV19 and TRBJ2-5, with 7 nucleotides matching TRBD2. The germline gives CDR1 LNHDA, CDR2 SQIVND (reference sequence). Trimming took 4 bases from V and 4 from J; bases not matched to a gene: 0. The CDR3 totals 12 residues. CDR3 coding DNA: TGTGCCAGTAGTAGCGGGAGAGAGACCCAGTACTTC. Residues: CASSSGRETQYF.

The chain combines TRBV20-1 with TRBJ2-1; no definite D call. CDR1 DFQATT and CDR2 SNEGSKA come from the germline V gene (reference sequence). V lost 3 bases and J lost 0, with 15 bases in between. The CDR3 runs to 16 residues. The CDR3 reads CSASSAEKSSYNEQFF. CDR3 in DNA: TGCAGTGCTAGTTCGGCGGAAAAAAGCTCCTACAATGAGCAGTTCTTC.

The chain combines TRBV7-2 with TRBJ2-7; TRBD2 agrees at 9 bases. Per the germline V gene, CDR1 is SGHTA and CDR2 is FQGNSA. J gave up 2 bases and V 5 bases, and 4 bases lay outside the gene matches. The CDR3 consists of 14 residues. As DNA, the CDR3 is TGTGCCAGCAGCCAAAGCGGGGGGCCCTACGAGCAGTACTTC. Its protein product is CASSQSGGPYEQYF.

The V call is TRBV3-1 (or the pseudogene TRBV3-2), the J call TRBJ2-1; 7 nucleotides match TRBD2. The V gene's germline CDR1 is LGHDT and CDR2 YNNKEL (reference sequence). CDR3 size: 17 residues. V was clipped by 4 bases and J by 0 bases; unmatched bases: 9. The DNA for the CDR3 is TGTGCCAGCAGCCCGAGGACTAGTTTCGGCTCCTACAATGAGCAGTTCTTC. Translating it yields CASSPRTSFGSYNEQFF.

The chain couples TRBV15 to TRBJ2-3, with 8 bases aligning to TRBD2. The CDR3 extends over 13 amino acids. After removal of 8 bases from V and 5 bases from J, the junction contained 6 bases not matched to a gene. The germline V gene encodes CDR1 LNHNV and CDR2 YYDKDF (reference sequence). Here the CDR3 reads CATDGGAGDTQYF. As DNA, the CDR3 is TGTGCCACCGACGGGGGGGCGGGAGATACGCAGTATTTT.

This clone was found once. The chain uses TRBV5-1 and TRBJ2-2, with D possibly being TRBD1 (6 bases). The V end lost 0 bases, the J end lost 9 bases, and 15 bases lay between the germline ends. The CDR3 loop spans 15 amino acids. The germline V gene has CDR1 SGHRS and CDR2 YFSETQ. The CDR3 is CASSLEGLGGRELFF. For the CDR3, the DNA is TGCGCCAGCAGCTTGGAAGGCTTAGGGGGAAGGGAGCTGTTTTTT.

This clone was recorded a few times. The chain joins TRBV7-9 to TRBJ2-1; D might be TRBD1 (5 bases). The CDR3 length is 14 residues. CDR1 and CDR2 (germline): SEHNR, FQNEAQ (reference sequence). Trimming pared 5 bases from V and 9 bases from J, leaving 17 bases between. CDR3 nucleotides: TGTGCCAGCAGCGCTCGGACAATAGGTGTTGAGCAGTTCTTC. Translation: CASSARTIGVEQFF.

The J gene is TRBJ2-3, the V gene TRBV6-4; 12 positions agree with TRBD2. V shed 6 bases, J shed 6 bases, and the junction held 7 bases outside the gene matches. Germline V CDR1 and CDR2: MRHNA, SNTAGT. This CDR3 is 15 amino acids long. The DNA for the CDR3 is TGTGCCAGCAGCTCCGGACTAGCGGGAAGTGATACGCAGTATTTT. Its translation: CASSSGLAGSDTQYF.

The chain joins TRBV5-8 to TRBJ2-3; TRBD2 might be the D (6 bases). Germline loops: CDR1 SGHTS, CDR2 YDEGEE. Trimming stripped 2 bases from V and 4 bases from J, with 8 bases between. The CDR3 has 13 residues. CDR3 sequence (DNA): TGTGCCAGCAGCTTTTCTAGCGCAGATACGCAGTATTTT. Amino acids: CASSFSSADTQYF.

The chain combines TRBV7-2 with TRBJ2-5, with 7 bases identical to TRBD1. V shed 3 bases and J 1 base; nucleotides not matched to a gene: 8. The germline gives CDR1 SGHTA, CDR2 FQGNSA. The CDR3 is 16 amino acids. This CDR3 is CASSFLYGTVQETQYF. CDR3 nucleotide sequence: TGTGCCAGCAGCTTCCTTTACGGGACAGTCCAAGAGACCCAGTACTTC.

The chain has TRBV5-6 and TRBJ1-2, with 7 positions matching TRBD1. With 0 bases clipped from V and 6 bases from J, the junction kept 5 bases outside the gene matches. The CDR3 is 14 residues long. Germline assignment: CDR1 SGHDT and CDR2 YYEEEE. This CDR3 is CASSLDRGLDGYTF. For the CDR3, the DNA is TGTGCCAGCAGCTTGGACAGGGGTCTCGATGGCTACACCTTC.

Here the CDR3 DNA reads TGTGCCAGCAGCTTAGATGGCGGGAAACTTGGTAGTGAGCAGTTCTTC. It encodes CASSLDGGKLGSEQFF. This chain connects TRBV7-2 to TRBJ2-1; tentative D call: TRBD2 (6 bases). The V end was cut by 1 base, the J end by 9 bases, with 19 bases between. In germline, CDR1 is SGHTA, CDR2 FQGNSA. CDR3 length equals 16 residues.

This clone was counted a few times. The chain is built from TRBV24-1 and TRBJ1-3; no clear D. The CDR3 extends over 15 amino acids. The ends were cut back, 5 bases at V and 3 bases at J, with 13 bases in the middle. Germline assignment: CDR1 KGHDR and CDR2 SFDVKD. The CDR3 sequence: CATSAPEDGGNTIYF. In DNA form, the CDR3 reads TGTGCCACCAGTGCTCCCGAGGATGGTGGAAACACCATATATTTT.

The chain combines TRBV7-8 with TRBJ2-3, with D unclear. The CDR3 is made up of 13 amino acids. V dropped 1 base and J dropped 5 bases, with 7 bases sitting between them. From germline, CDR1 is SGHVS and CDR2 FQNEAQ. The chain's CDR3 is CASSLGYKDTQYF. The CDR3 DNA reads TGTGCCAGCAGCTTAGGCTATAAAGATACGCAGTATTTT.

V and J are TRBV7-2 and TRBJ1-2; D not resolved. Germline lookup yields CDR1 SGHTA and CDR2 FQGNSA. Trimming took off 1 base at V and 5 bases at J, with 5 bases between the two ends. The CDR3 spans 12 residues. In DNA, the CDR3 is TGTGCCAGCAGCTTAGGGGGTTATGGCTACACCTTC. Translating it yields CASSLGGYGYTF. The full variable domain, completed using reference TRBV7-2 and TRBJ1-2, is GAGVSQSPSNKVTEKGKDVELRCDPISGHTALYWYRQSLGQGLEFLIYFQGNSAPDKSGLPSDRFSAERTGGSVSTLTIQRTQQEDSAVYLCASSLGGYGYTFGSGTRLTVV.

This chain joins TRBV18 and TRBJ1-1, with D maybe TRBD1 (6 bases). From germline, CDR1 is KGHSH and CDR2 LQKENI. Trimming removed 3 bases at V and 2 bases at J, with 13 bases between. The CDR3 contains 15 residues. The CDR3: CASSPLGGANTEAFF. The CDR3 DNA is TGTGCCAGCTCACCCTTGGGGGGGGCCAACACTGAAGCTTTCTTT.